This entry concerns a single TCR beta chain. The antigen remains undetermined. This sample was included in a study of Tregs in tolerant kidney transplant recipients. Study as a whole: Antibodies separated recipient from donor cells.

The germline V gene encodes CDR1 SNHLY and CDR2 FYNNEI. V lost 3 bases to trimming and J lost 4 bases, with 9 bases between them. CDR3 length: 13 residues. Sequencing was performed with immunoSEQ multiplex PCR; in TCRdb, only in-frame clones are kept and a portion is missing. The sample contains approximately 19,000 clones, around 71% of which appear only once. This TCR came from a human donor in good health. Sequencing was performed on Tregs from blood cultured with allogeneic cells. The chain combines TRBV2 with TRBJ1-1; perhaps TRBD1 as D (5 bases). CDR3 in amino acids: CASSDDSGTEAFF. In nucleotides, the CDR3 is TGTGCCAGCAGTGACGACAGTGGCACTGAAGCTTTCTTT.